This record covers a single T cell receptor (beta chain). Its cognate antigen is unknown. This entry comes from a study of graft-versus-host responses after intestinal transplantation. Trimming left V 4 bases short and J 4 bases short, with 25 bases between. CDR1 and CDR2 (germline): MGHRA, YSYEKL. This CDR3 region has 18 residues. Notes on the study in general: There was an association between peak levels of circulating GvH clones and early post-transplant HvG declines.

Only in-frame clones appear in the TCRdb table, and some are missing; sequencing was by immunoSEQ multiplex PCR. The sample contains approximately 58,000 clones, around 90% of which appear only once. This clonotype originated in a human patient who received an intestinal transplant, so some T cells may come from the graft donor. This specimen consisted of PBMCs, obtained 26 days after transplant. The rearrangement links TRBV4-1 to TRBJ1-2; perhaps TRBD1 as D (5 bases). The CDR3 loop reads CASSPAGGLKPGSYGYTF. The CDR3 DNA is TGCGCCAGCAGCCCAGCCGGGGGATTAAAACCCGGGAGCTATGGCTACACCTTC.